A single count supports the clone carrying this T cell receptor beta chain. Original processing notes: Using reference gene primer amplification, nucleated cell counts were estimated. The assay was immunoSEQ multiplex PCR, and TCRdb's table has in-frame clones only and misses some. V, J and clone size derive from that table, while D and trimming were established from the DNA sequence. Among around 180,000 clones listed, 82% were seen once. The data originate from a study of blood T cell repertoires in COVID-19. Study summary: Samples taken during acute and convalescent COVID-19 were collected in the United States, Italy and Spain.

This TCR came from an elderly woman with active or convalescent COVID-19. Sequencing was carried out using peripheral blood.

The CDR3 coding sequence is TGTGCCAGCAGTTCCCCCCCGGGTTCGGCTTTCTTT. Translating gives CASSSPPGSAFF. This rearrangement joins TRBV28 to TRBJ1-1, with unresolved D. Trimming removed 4 bases at V and 11 bases at J, with 14 bases between. Germline V gene data show CDR1 as MDHEN and CDR2 as SYDVKM. The CDR3 contains 12 residues.